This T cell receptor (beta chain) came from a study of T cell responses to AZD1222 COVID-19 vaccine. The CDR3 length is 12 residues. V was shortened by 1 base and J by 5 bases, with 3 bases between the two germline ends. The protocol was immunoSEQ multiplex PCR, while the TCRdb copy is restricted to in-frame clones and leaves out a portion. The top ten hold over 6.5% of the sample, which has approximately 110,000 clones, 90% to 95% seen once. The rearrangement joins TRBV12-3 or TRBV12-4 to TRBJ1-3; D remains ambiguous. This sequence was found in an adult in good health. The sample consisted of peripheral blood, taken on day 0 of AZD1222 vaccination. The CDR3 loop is CASSLERNTIYF. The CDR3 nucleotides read TGTGCCAGCAGTTTAGAGAGAAACACCATATATTTT.